The clone carrying this T cell receptor beta chain was picked up many times. V lost 6 bases to trimming and J lost 13 bases, with 16 bases between them. The CDR3 runs 11 residues. Germline-derived CDR1 and CDR2 are DFQATT and SNEGSKA (reference sequence). This entry is derived from a study of T-cell reconstitution after alpha-beta-depleted transplantation in children. TCRbeta library preparation incorporated unique molecular identifiers. In TCRdb, the PCR reads were re-called with MiXCR into one record per CDR3 protein. Of about 600,000 distinct CDR3 sequences listed, more than 20% are singletons. The chain is built from TRBV20-1 and TRBJ2-1; D may be TRBD1 (5 bases). The input for sequencing was PBMCs, mostly from graft donor cells, taken 360 days after TCRalphabeta/CD19-depleted stem cell transplant. The clonotype was recovered from a boy in the first two years of life who had a stem cell transplant for acute myeloid leukemia, so the T cells may come from the graft donor. The CDR3 sequence: CSARQRREQFF. CDR3 DNA: TGCAGTGCCAGACAGCGCCGAGAACAGTTCTTC.